The 6 T cell receptor beta chains presented below share a single source sample, sequenced in a study of cytomegalovirus exposure and HLA in healthy donors. The PCR was carried out with 60 Vbeta primers and 13 Jbeta primers. Clones were read by immunoSEQ multiplex PCR, and TCRdb kept only the in-frame ones, dropping some. Seen in this sample are around 100,000 clones; the ten most common clones hold more than 3.5%. Sequencing was performed on PBMCs. These receptors were taken from a man younger than 40 in good health and CMV-seronegative.

This chain uses TRBV5-6 with TRBJ2-1; TRBD1 might be the D (6 bases). This CDR3 has 15 amino acids. CDR1 is SGHDT, CDR2 YYEEEE, per germline. V lost 6 bases, J lost 4 bases, and 17 bases lay in between. Here the CDR3 reads CASTAPGTPYNEQFF. CDR3 DNA sequence: TGTGCCAGCACCGCCCCCGGGACACCTTACAATGAGCAGTTCTTC.

This chain links TRBV12-5 with TRBJ2-7, with 8 bases matching TRBD2. Germline loops: CDR1 LGHNT, CDR2 FRNRAP. The CDR3 is 15 amino acids. J lost 1 base, V lost 6 bases, and 8 bases had no gene match. The CDR3 is CASGDGGGWSYEQYF. CDR3 coding DNA: TGTGCTAGTGGGGACGGGGGGGGATGGTCCTACGAGCAGTACTTC.

V and J are TRBV27 and TRBJ1-2; the match to TRBD1 covers 11 bases. Germline V gene data show CDR1 as MNHEY and CDR2 as SMNVEV (reference sequence). The CDR3 totals 16 residues. V lost 4 bases to trimming and J lost 11 bases; unmatched junction nucleotides: 15. The CDR3 loop reads CASSSGQGAGLAGYTF. As DNA, the CDR3 is TGTGCCAGCAGTTCCGGACAGGGGGCGGGTTTGGCCGGTTACACCTTC.

The V call is TRBV12-5, the J call TRBJ1-2; D is unresolved. The CDR3 loop spans 14 amino acids. In germline, CDR1 is LGHNT, CDR2 FRNRAP. V gave up 4 bases and J gave up 3 bases, with 12 bases separating them. CDR3 nucleotides: TGTGCTAGTGGTTCCGGGAGGGCGGACTATGGCTACACCTTC. Protein product: CASGSGRADYGYTF. Full variable domain (missing parts from reference TRBV12-5 and TRBJ1-2): DARVTQTPRHKVTEMGQEVTMRCQPILGHNTVFWYRQTMMQGLELLAYFRNRAPLDDSGMPKDRFSAEMPDATLATLKIQPSEPRDSAVYFCASGSGRADYGYTFGSGTRLTVV.

The gene calls are TRBV5-1 and TRBJ1-2; TRBD1 matches at 8 bases. V shed 2 bases, J shed 8 bases, and the junction held 11 bases outside the gene matches. This CDR3 is built from 15 residues. CDR1 and CDR2 from the germline V gene are SGHRS and YFSETQ. CDR3 in DNA: TGCGCCAGCAGCTTAAAATTGACAGGGGAAGACGGCTACACCTTC. Translated: CASSLKLTGEDGYTF.

V is TRBV28 and J is TRBJ1-2; D remains ambiguous. Trimming pared 10 bases from V and 6 bases from J, leaving 12 bases between. In germline, CDR1 is MDHEN, CDR2 SYDVKM. The CDR3 runs 11 residues. CDR3 bases: TGTGCCACCATGAGGCAGCATGGCTACACCTTC. Translated: CATMRQHGYTF.